Listed here are 26 T cell receptor beta chains from one sample, sequenced in a study of early T cells in non-severe SARS-CoV-2 infection. MiXCR, applied by TCRdb to the 5' RACE reads, yields one record per CDR3 protein. The table lists 70,000 or so distinct CDR3 sequences, roughly 4.6% of them singletons. The sample in question was whole blood, obtained at baseline. These receptors came from an adult who was a healthcare worker with PCR-confirmed SARS-CoV-2 infection or an uninfected control (not recorded which). The donor label of this sample is uncertain.

The sample holds a few counts of this clonotype. This sequence joins TRBV9 and TRBJ2-5; unclear D gene. Germline V gives CDR1 SGDLS, CDR2 YYNGEE. V was cut by 2 bases and J by 2 bases, with 7 bases left in between. The CDR3 spans 13 residues. In nucleotides, the CDR3 is TGTGCCAGCAGCGTCCAGGAACAAGAGACCCAGTACTTC. This gives the protein CASSVQEQETQYF.

This clonotype was counted at least ten times. V gene TRBV7-6 combines with J gene TRBJ2-3; D gene unclear. The V and J ends lost 3 bases and 0 bases respectively, with 10 bases between them. Germline-derived CDR1 and CDR2 are SGHVS and FNYEAQ. The CDR3 contains 15 residues. The CDR3 sequence is CASSLKTSSTDTQYF. The CDR3 coding sequence is TGTGCCAGCAGCTTGAAGACCAGTAGCACAGATACGCAGTATTTT.

In this sample, this clonotype turned up a few times. This chain links TRBV28 with TRBJ2-7; D perhaps matches TRBD1 (7 bases). The CDR3 is made up of 13 amino acids. Trimming stripped 4 bases from V and 5 bases from J, with 12 bases between. Germline values: CDR1 MDHEN, CDR2 SYDVKM. CDR3 in DNA: TGTGCCAGCAGTTCCCCAGGGGGGCACGAGCAGTACTTC. Translation gives CASSSPGGHEQYF.

There are a few counts of this clonotype. The chain has TRBV9 and TRBJ2-2, with D maybe TRBD2 (6 bases). V was clipped by 0 bases and J by 6 bases, with 12 bases between them. This CDR3 contains 15 residues. The V gene's germline CDR1 is SGDLS and CDR2 YYNGEE. The CDR3: CASSVEPGEAGELFF. CDR3 bases: TGTGCCAGCAGCGTAGAGCCGGGGGAGGCCGGGGAGCTGTTTTTT.

The chain is built from TRBV6-6 and TRBJ1-1; the match to TRBD1 covers 8 bases. The germline CDR1 and CDR2 sequences are MNHNY and SVGAGI (reference sequence). The V segment lost 10 bases and the J segment 4 bases; nucleotides outside the gene matches: 5. CDR3 size: 12 residues. CDR3 nucleotides: TGTGCCATCTGGACAGGGCCCACTGAAGCTTTCTTT. This translates into CAIWTGPTEAFF.

There are many counts of this clonotype. V and J are TRBV6-6 and TRBJ1-2; no clear D gene. The CDR3 extends over 15 amino acids. The V and J ends lost 8 bases and 3 bases respectively, with 19 bases between them. The V gene's germline CDR1 is MNHNY and CDR2 SVGAGI (reference sequence). The CDR3 DNA follows: TGTGCCAGCGAACCGGTCCGGGAACTTCACTATGGCTACACCTTC. Protein product: CASEPVRELHYGYTF.

The genes are TRBV12-3 or TRBV12-4 and TRBJ1-4; no firm D call. V was trimmed by 6 bases and J by 8 bases, leaving 10 bases between them. The CDR3 sequence is 12 residues long. Written as DNA, the CDR3 is TGTGCCAGCAGGGATCAACCGGAAAAACTGTTTTTT. Translated, it gives CASRDQPEKLFF.

The chain couples TRBV5-8 to TRBJ2-1, with D perhaps matching TRBD2 (5 bases). Trimming took off 3 bases at V and 9 bases at J, with 10 bases between the two ends. Germline V gene sequence: CDR1 SGHTS, CDR2 YDEGEE. The CDR3 has 12 residues. CDR3 DNA sequence: TGTGCCAGCAGCTCAATTGGGAGTGAGCAGTTCTTC. Protein: CASSSIGSEQFF.

This clonotype has a count of ten or more. DNA for the CDR3: TGTGCCAGCAGCTTATACGCGGGGGGAGGCACAGATACGCAGTATTTT. Translating gives CASSLYAGGGTDTQYF. This sequence joins TRBV7-2 and TRBJ2-3, with 8 bases identical to TRBD2. Germline assignment: CDR1 SGHTA and CDR2 FQGNSA. Trimming removed 2 bases from V and 1 base from J; junction bases left unmatched: 5. This CDR3 has 16 amino acids. Together with reference TRBV7-2 and TRBJ2-3, the CDR3 gives the full variable domain: GAGVSQSPSNKVTEKGKDVELRCDPISGHTALYWYRQSLGQGLEFLIYFQGNSAPDKSGLPSDRFSAERTGGSVSTLTIQRTQQEDSAVYLCASSLYAGGGTDTQYFGPGTRLTVL.

This clonotype appeared a few times. The gene calls are TRBV6-5 and TRBJ2-5; unclear D gene. With 6 bases removed from V and 3 bases from J, the gap between germline ends came to 11 bases. Germline V gene sequence: CDR1 MNHEY, CDR2 SVGAGI. The CDR3 sequence is 13 residues long. The CDR3 coding sequence is TGTGCCAGCAGCCATACATTGAAAGAGACCCAGTACTTC. Encoded protein: CASSHTLKETQYF.

This clonotype occurred a few times. V gene TRBV3-1 combines with J gene TRBJ1-2; D gene unclear. This CDR3 has 13 residues. Trimming stripped 2 bases from V and 2 bases from J, with 6 bases between. Per the germline V gene, CDR1 is LGHDT and CDR2 is YNNKEL (reference sequence). The CDR3 region is CASSQQENYGYTF. The CDR3 DNA reads TGTGCCAGCAGCCAACAGGAAAACTATGGCTACACCTTC.

This clonotype was detected many times. The V and J genes are TRBV20-1 and TRBJ1-6; D may be TRBD1 (5 bases). Germline V gives CDR1 DFQATT, CDR2 SNEGSKA (reference sequence). The CDR3 runs to 18 residues. The ends were cut back, 0 bases at V and 0 bases at J, with 15 bases in the middle. The CDR3 region is CSAREARGGSSYNSPLHF. CDR3 sequence (DNA): TGCAGTGCTAGAGAGGCCCGCGGGGGTAGCTCCTATAATTCACCCCTCCACTTT.

The chain couples TRBV28 to TRBJ2-1; D possibly corresponds to TRBD2 (7 bases). With 6 bases removed from V and 7 bases from J, the gap between germline ends came to 19 bases. The CDR3 loop spans 15 amino acids. Germline V CDR1 and CDR2: MDHEN, SYDVKM. CDR3 nucleotides: TGTGCCAGCAGCCTGGGGGGGCCCTTGTTAAATGAGCAGTTCTTC. Translating gives CASSLGGPLLNEQFF.

This clonotype was detected a few times. The chain is built from TRBV4-3 and TRBJ2-1, with TRBD1 as a possible D gene (6 bases). Germline CDR1 LGHNA, CDR2 YSLEER. The CDR3 is 15 amino acids. V dropped 2 bases and J dropped 8 bases, with 16 bases sitting between them. CDR3 sequence reads: CASSQPGTQLYEQFF. In nucleotides, the CDR3 is TGCGCCAGCAGCCAACCCGGGACACAACTCTATGAGCAGTTCTTC.

This clonotype was detected many times. J is TRBJ2-6 and V is TRBV6-6; possible D gene TRBD2, 6 bases. This CDR3 has 20 amino acids. CDR1 MNHNY and CDR2 SVGAGI come from the germline V gene (reference sequence). V lost 8 bases to trimming and J lost 1 base, with 27 bases between them. The CDR3 coding sequence is TGTGCCAGCCCCCCGTTCCGATACAAGCGGGTAGGATCTGGGGCCAACGTCCTGACTTTC. Its translation is CASPPFRYKRVGSGANVLTF.

This clonotype was seen repeatedly, ten times or more. This chain connects TRBV29-1 to TRBJ1-1, with D hard to call. Trimming took off 5 bases at V and 0 bases at J, with 4 bases between the two ends. Per germline, CDR1 SQVTM and CDR2 ANQGSEA. The CDR3 has 11 residues. In DNA, the CDR3 is TGCAGCGTTTATGTGAACACTGAAGCTTTCTTT. Translated, it gives CSVYVNTEAFF.

In its sample, this clonotype was seen many times. The V and J genes are TRBV7-2 and TRBJ2-5; 10 nucleotides align to TRBD2. The CDR3 has 17 residues. Germline CDR1 reads SGHTA; CDR2 reads FQGNSA. V shed 5 bases and J 4 bases; nucleotides not matched to a gene: 13. The CDR3 sequence is CASSPWGAGGLGETQYF. CDR3 bases: TGTGCCAGCAGCCCCTGGGGAGCGGGGGGGCTAGGAGAGACCCAGTACTTC.

In its sample, this clonotype was seen many times. The gene calls are TRBV20-1 and TRBJ2-3, with 9 bases lining up with TRBD1. CDR3 length equals 19 residues. Germline V gene data show CDR1 as DFQATT and CDR2 as SNEGSKA (reference sequence). V trimming: 6 bases; J trimming: 2 bases; junction bases outside the gene matches: 21. The CDR3 DNA reads as TGCAGTGCCCAAGGGAAGGATACAGGGGGCAGAGGTGACACAGATACGCAGTATTTT. This sequence encodes CSAQGKDTGGRGDTDTQYF.

The rearrangement joins TRBV14 to TRBJ2-3, with D possibly being TRBD2 (5 bases). The length of the CDR3 is 15 residues. V lost 2 bases to trimming and J lost 0 bases, with 9 bases between them. Germline-derived CDR1 and CDR2 are SGHDN and FVKESK. CDR3 DNA: TGTGCCAGCAGCCAACGAGGGATGAGCACAGATACGCAGTATTTT. Encoded protein: CASSQRGMSTDTQYF.

This clonotype was seen many times. The genes are TRBV7-2 and TRBJ2-4; unclear D gene. Trimming left V 5 bases short and J 2 bases short, with 7 bases between. The CDR3 has 13 residues. CDR1 is SGHTA, CDR2 FQGNSA, per germline. The CDR3, as DNA: TGTGCCAGCAGCAGAGGATCCAAAAACATTCAGTACTTC. Its protein is CASSRGSKNIQYF.

There are many counts of this clonotype. The CDR3 region has the DNA TGTGCCAGCAGCTCCACCGTATTGACAGGGATATACACTGAAGCTTTCTTT. Translated, it gives CASSSTVLTGIYTEAFF. The chain recombines TRBV7-3 with TRBJ1-1; TRBD1 matches at 7 bases. Looked up from germline, CDR1 is SGHTA and CDR2 is FQGTGA. This CDR3 has 17 amino acids. With 4 bases clipped from V and 3 bases from J, the junction kept 14 bases outside the gene matches.

This clonotype was found many times. This sequence joins TRBV11-2 and TRBJ1-2; possible D gene TRBD1, 5 bases. V gave up 4 bases and J gave up 0 bases, with 18 bases separating them. Per the germline V gene, CDR1 is SGHAT and CDR2 is FQNNGV. CDR3 size: 17 residues. CDR3 loop: CASSSPRGGRANYGYTF. CDR3 nucleotides: TGTGCCAGCAGCTCCCCGAGGGGCGGAAGAGCTAACTATGGCTACACCTTC.

This clonotype has more than one count but fewer than ten. The chain joins TRBV27 to TRBJ1-1, with 10 nucleotides matching TRBD1. CDR1 and CDR2 from the germline V gene are MNHEY and SMNVEV (reference sequence). The CDR3 spans 13 residues. CDR3: CVDGQGVNTEAFF. DNA of the CDR3: TGTGTCGACGGACAGGGGGTGAACACTGAAGCTTTCTTT.

This chain connects TRBV12-3 or TRBV12-4 to TRBJ1-5; TRBD1 aligns across 9 bases. Losses at the gene ends were 6 bases for V and 7 bases for J; bases not matched to a gene: 4. The CDR3 has 13 residues. CDR3 residues: CASRRTGEQPQHF. In DNA form, the CDR3 reads TGTGCCAGCAGGAGGACAGGGGAACAGCCCCAGCATTTT.

This clonotype was observed many times. The chain employs TRBV4-2 and TRBJ2-2; D is unclear. Trimming removed 7 bases at V and 6 bases at J, with 21 bases between. CDR3 length: 16 amino acids. Germline CDR1 is LGHNA and CDR2 is YNFKEQ. The DNA of the CDR3 is TGTGCCAGCACCTCCGGGTCGGACCTACGGCCCGGGGAGCTGTTTTTT. Translating gives CASTSGSDLRPGELFF.

This clonotype was picked up a small number of times. This rearrangement joins TRBV29-1 to TRBJ2-7; D uncertain. Germline assignment: CDR1 SQVTM and CDR2 ANQGSEA. This CDR3 spans 14 amino acids. The V gene lost 5 bases and the J gene lost 0 bases, with 14 bases spanning the gap. The CDR3 loop reads CSVSRPMNSYEQYF. The CDR3 DNA sequence: TGCAGCGTTTCGCGACCGATGAACTCCTACGAGCAGTACTTC.